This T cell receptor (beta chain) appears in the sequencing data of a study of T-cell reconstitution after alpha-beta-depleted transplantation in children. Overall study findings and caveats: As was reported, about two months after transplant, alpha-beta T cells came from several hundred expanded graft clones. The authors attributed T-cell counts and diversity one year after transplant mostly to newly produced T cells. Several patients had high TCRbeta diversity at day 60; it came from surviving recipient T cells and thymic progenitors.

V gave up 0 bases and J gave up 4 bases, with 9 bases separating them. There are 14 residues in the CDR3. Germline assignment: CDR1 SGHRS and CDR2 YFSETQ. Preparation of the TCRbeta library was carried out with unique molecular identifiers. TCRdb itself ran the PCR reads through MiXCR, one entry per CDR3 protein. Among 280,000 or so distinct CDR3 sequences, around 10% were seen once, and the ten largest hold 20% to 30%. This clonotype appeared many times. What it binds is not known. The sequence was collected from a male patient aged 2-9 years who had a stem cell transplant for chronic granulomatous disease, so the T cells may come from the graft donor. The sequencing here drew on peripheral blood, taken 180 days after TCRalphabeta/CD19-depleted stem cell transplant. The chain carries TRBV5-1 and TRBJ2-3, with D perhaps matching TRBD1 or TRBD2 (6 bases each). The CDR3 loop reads CASSLEGGPDTQYF. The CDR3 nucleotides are TGCGCCAGCAGCTTGGAGGGGGGCCCAGATACGCAGTATTTT.